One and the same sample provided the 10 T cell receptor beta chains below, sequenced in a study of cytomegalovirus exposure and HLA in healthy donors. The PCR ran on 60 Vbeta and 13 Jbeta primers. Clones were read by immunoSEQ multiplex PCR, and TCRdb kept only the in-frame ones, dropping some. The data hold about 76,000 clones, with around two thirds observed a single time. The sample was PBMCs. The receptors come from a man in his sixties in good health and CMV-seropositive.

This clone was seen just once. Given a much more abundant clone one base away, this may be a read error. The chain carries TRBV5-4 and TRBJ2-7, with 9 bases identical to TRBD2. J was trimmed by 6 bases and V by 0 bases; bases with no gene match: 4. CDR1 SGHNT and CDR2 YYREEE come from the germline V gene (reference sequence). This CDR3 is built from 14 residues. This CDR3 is CASSLGAGGFEQYF. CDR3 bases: TGTGCCAGCAGCTTGGGAGCGGGAGGCTTCGAGCAGTACTTC.

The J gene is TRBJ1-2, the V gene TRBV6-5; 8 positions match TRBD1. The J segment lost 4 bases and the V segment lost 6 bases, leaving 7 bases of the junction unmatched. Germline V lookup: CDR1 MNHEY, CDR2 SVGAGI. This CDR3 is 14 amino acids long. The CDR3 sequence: CASSQQGTGYGYTF. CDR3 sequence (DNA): TGTGCCAGCAGCCAACAGGGGACAGGCTATGGCTACACCTTC.

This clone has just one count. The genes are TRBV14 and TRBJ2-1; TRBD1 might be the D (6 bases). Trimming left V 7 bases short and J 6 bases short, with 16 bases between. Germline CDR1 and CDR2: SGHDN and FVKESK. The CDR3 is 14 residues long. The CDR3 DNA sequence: TGTGCCAGCAACGACCCTCCAGGGGTCAATGAGCAGTTCTTC. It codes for CASNDPPGVNEQFF.

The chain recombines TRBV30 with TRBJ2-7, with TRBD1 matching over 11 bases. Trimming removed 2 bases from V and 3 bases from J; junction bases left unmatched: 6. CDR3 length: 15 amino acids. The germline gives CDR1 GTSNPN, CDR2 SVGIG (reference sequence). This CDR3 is CAWSPRTGGLYEQYF. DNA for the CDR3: TGTGCCTGGAGTCCAAGGACAGGGGGCCTCTACGAGCAGTACTTC.

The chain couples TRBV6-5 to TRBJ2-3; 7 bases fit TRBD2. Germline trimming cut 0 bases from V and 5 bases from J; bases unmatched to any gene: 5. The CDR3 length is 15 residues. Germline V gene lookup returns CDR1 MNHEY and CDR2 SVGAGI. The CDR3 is CASSYSRLAGDTQYF. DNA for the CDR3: TGTGCCAGCAGTTACTCTCGGTTAGCGGGAGATACGCAGTATTTT.

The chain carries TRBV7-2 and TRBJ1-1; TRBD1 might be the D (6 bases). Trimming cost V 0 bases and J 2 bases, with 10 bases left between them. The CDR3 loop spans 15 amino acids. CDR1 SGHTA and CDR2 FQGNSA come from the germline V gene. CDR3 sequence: CASSLARGGNTEAFF. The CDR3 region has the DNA TGTGCCAGCAGCTTAGCGAGGGGGGGTAACACTGAAGCTTTCTTT.

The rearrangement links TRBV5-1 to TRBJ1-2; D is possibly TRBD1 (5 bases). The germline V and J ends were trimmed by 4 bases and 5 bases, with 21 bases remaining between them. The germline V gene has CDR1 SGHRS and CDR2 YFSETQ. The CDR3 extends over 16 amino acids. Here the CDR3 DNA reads TGCGCCAGCAGCCCCCGAGGGGACCCGGGGAGGTATGGCTACACCTTC. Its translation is CASSPRGDPGRYGYTF.

CDR3 coding DNA: TGTGCCAGCTTGAGGGGGCGTTCGGATGGCTACACCTTC. Its translation: CASLRGRSDGYTF. The gene calls are TRBV7-2 and TRBJ1-2; TRBD1 matches 7 bases. V was pared by 8 bases and J by 6 bases, with 9 bases of the junction left unmatched. Looked up from germline, CDR1 is SGHTA and CDR2 is FQGNSA. This CDR3 has 13 residues.

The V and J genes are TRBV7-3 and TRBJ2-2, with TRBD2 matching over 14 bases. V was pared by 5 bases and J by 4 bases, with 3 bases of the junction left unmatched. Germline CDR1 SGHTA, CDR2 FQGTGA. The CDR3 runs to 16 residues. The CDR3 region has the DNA TGTGCCAGCAGCAGACTAGCGGGAGGGCGCACCGGGGAGCTGTTTTTT. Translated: CASSRLAGGRTGELFF.

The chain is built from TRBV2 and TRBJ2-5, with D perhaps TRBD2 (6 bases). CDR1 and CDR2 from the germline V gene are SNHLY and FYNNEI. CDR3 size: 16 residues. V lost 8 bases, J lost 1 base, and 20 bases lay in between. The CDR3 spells CASARGRTLGQETQYF. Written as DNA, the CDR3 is TGTGCCAGCGCCCGGGGGAGGACATTAGGCCAAGAGACCCAGTACTTC. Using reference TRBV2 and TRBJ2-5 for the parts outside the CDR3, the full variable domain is EPEVTQTPSHQVTQMGQEVILRCVPISNHLYFYWYRQILGQKVEFLVSFYNNEISEKSEIFDDQFSVERPDGSNFTLKIRSTKLEDSAMYFCASARGRTLGQETQYFGPGTRLLVL.